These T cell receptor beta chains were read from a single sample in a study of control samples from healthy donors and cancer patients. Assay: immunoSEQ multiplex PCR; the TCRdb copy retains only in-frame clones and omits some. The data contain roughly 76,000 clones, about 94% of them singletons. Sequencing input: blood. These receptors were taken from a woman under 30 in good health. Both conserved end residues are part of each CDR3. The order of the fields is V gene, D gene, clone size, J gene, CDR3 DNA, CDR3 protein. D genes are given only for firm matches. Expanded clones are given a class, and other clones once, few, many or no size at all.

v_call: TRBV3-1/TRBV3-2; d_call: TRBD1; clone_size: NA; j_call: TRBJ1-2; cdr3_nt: TGTGCCAGCAGGCCCAGCTTGACAGGGCTATATGGCTACACCTTC; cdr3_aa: CASRPSLTGLYGYTF
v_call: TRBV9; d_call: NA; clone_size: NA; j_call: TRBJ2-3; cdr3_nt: TGTGCCAGCAGCGTAGTGGAGGGGCGGACAGATACGCAGTATTTT; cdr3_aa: CASSVVEGRTDTQYF
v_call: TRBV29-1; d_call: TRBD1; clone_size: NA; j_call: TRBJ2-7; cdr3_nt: TGCAGCGTTGGGGACAGGGACCACGAGCAGTACTTC; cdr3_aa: CSVGDRDHEQYF
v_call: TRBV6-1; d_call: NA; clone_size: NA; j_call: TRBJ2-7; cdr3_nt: TGTGCCAGCAGTGTCCCTAGATCACAGGGACCCGGGGAGCAGTACTTC; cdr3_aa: CASSVPRSQGPGEQYF
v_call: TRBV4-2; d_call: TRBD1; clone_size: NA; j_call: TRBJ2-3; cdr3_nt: TGTGCCAGCAGCCAACAATCCCCTCCGGGACAGGGGGCAAATACGCAGTATTTT; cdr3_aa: CASSQQSPPGQGANTQYF
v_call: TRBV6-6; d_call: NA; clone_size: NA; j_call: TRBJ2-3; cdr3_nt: TGTGCCAGCAGTTACTCGTTCCTTGGAAGCACAGATACGCAGTATTTT; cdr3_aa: CASSYSFLGSTDTQYF
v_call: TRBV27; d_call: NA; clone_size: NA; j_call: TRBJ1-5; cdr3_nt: TGTGCCAGGAAACCCGGGTATCAGCCCCAGCATTTT; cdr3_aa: CARKPGYQPQHF
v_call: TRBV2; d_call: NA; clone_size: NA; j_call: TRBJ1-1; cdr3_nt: TGTGCCAGCACGGCGTACGGGACCACTGAAGCTTTCTTT; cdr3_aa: CASTAYGTTEAFF
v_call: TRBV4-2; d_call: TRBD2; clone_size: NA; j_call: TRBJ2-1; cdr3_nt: TGTGCCAGCAGCCTCGGGAGGCAGTATTCGGGTGAGCAGTTCTTC; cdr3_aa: CASSLGRQYSGEQFF
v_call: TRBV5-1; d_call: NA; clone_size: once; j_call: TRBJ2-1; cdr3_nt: TGCGCCAGCAGGGCCACAGGGAATTTGGTCAATGAGCAGTTCTTC; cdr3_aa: CASRATGNLVNEQFF
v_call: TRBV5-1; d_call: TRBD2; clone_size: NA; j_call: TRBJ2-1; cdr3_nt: TGCGCCAGCAGCCCCGGGACTAGCGGGCCGAACAATGAGCAGTTCTTC; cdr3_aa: CASSPGTSGPNNEQFF
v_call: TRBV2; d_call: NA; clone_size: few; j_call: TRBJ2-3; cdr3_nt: TGTGCCAGCAGTGTGGGGAGCACAGATACGCAGTATTTT; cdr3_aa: CASSVGSTDTQYF
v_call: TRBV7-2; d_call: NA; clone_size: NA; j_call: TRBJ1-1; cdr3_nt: TGTGCCAGCAGTAGGGCCGCTGAAGCTTTCTTT; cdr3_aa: CASSRAAEAFF
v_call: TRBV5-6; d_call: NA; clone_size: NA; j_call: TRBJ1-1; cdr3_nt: TGTGCCAGCAGCCCACACGACAGGCGCTTAATGAACACTGAAGCTTTCTTT; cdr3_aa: CASSPHDRRLMNTEAFF
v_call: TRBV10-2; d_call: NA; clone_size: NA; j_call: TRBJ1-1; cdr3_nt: TGCGCCAGCAGTGAGACGAACAGTATGAACACTGAAGCTTTCTTT; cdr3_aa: CASSETNSMNTEAFF
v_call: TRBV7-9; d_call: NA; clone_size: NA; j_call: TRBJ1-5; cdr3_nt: TGTGCCAGCAGCTTAAGGGGAAGCAATCAGCCCCAGCATTTT; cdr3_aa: CASSLRGSNQPQHF
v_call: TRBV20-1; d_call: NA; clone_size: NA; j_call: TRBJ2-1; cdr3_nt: TGCAGTGCTCAGAGGGGCCCTGAGCAGTTCTTC; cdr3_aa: CSAQRGPEQFF